The source of this T cell receptor (beta chain) is a study of blood T cell repertoires in COVID-19. Turning to the study itself: Acute-phase and convalescent COVID-19 samples originated in the United States, Italy and Spain. Sample material is recorded as cDNA or gDNA derived from T cells, B-cell-depleted T cells, or PBMCs.

Seattle's enrolled individuals joined amid active infection and were then monitored longitudinally. Using immunoSEQ multiplex PCR, the repertoire was profiled, and TCRdb retains in-frame clones only, with some absent. The sample consists of roughly 280,000 clones, about 88% of them appearing once. The sample was peripheral blood. The TCR comes from a woman younger than 45 with COVID-19, enrolled during active disease.

The CDR3 DNA reads as TGTGCCAGCAGTTCCTTTGAGCCGGGACAGTTGAACACTGAAGCTTTCTTT. Translated: CASSSFEPGQLNTEAFF. The chain carries TRBV6-2 or TRBV6-3 and TRBJ1-1; TRBD1 agrees at 7 bases. Trimming took 4 bases from V and 0 from J; bases not matched to a gene: 11. The germline V gene encodes CDR1 MNHEY and CDR2 SVGEGT. CDR3 length equals 17 residues.